What follows is one TCR beta chain and its context. These data originate in a study of shared clonotypes between healthy human individuals. CDR1 SGHDT and CDR2 YYEEEE come from the germline V gene. The CDR3 runs to 14 residues. Trimming pared 0 bases from V and 2 bases from J, leaving 9 bases between. Method: immunoSEQ multiplex PCR; TCRdb's copy keeps in-frame clones and lacks some. Here the sample spans more than 2 million clones, approximately 94% being singletons. CD4+ cell separation produced CD45RA+ naive and CD45RA-negative memory subsets. The chain links TRBV5-6 to TRBJ2-7; unclear D gene. The specimen was naive CD4+ T cells sorted from blood. Subset given: CD45RA+ positively selected. The receptor comes from a man aged 18 to 29 in good health. The CDR3 protein is CASSLGAGTYEQYF. The CDR3 DNA reads as TGTGCCAGCAGCTTGGGGGCAGGAACCTACGAGCAGTACTTC.